Listed here are 15 T cell receptor beta chains from one sample, sequenced in a study of blood T cell repertoires in COVID-19. Sequencing was performed with immunoSEQ multiplex PCR; in TCRdb, only in-frame clones are kept and a portion is missing. The sample carries just over 300,000 clones, about nine tenths recorded once. Source material: peripheral blood. The receptors derive from a man aged 18 to 30 with active or convalescent COVID-19.

The chain is built from TRBV4-2 and TRBJ2-3, with no clear D. Trimming cost V 0 bases and J 7 bases, with 14 bases left between them. Looked up from germline, CDR1 is LGHNA and CDR2 is YNFKEQ. The CDR3 has 15 amino acids. CDR3 nucleotide sequence: TGTGCCAGCAGCCAAGATTCCTCGACAAAGAATACGCAGTATTTT. Translating it yields CASSQDSSTKNTQYF.

V is TRBV7-9 and J is TRBJ2-1, with no clear D. The CDR3 has 13 amino acids. Germline CDR1 reads SEHNR; CDR2 reads FQNEAQ (reference sequence). Trimming shortened V by 3 bases and J by 9 bases, and 12 bases separated the two germline ends. The CDR3 sequence: CASSFKSSGEQFF. The CDR3 DNA is TGTGCCAGCAGCTTTAAGTCCTCCGGTGAGCAGTTCTTC.

The chain links TRBV7-9 to TRBJ2-7; 12 bases agree with TRBD2. Germline lookup yields CDR1 SEHNR and CDR2 FQNEAQ (reference sequence). The CDR3 sequence is 15 residues long. J was trimmed by 3 bases and V by 2 bases; bases with no gene match: 2. This chain's CDR3 is CASSLTSGRIYEQYF. DNA of the CDR3: TGTGCCAGCAGCTTAACTAGCGGGAGGATCTACGAGCAGTACTTC.

This sequence joins TRBV2 and TRBJ1-1; the match to TRBD1 covers 11 bases. J gave up 3 bases and V 1 base, and 13 bases lay outside the gene matches. From germline, CDR1 is SNHLY and CDR2 FYNNEI. The length of the CDR3 is 19 residues. The CDR3 reads CASSEVGRGQGGVDTEAFF. In nucleotides, the CDR3 is TGTGCCAGCAGTGAAGTAGGTCGGGGACAGGGGGGCGTCGACACTGAAGCTTTCTTT.

This clone was recorded once. V usage is TRBV6-2 or TRBV6-3 and J usage is TRBJ1-2; D unresolved. CDR3 size: 15 residues. The germline V gene has CDR1 MNHEY and CDR2 SVGEGT. V gave up 3 bases and J gave up 5 bases, with 16 bases separating them. The CDR3 DNA sequence: TGTGCCAGCAGTTATGCGGCCGACTCTGCTTATGGCTACACCTTC. This encodes CASSYAADSAYGYTF.

The V call is TRBV29-1, the J call TRBJ1-2; maybe TRBD1 (5 bases). There are 17 residues in the CDR3. The germline CDR1 and CDR2 sequences are SQVTM and ANQGSEA. Deletions cut 6 bases from V and 4 bases from J, with 27 bases between. Here the CDR3 DNA reads TGCAGCGTGACCTCGTACATAGGACAAATAGAAGCCTATGGCTACACCTTC. It yields the protein CSVTSYIGQIEAYGYTF.

This sequence joins TRBV28 and TRBJ1-2, with D unresolved. The CDR3 contains 13 residues. CDR1 MDHEN and CDR2 SYDVKM come from the germline V gene. Between the trimmed V and J ends, which lost 2 bases and 7 bases, there was a span of 11 bases. CDR3 DNA sequence: TGTGCCAGCAGTTTAAGCCCAGGTACTGGCTACACCTTC. The encoded protein is CASSLSPGTGYTF.

The table lists this clone with a count of one. This rearrangement joins TRBV11-3 to TRBJ2-4; maybe TRBD1 (6 bases). The CDR3 has 16 amino acids. The V gene's germline CDR1 is SGHNT and CDR2 YENEEA. The V end was cut by 3 bases, the J end by 2 bases, with 14 bases between. CDR3 sequence reads: CASSLTGSIPKNIQYF. The CDR3 DNA is TGTGCCAGCAGCTTGACAGGTTCGATACCCAAAAACATTCAGTACTTC.

This chain links TRBV16 with TRBJ2-1; weak D call: TRBD2 (6 bases). The CDR3 consists of 13 residues. Between the trimmed V and J ends, which lost 0 bases and 9 bases, there was a span of 9 bases. Germline CDR1 is KGHSY and CDR2 is FQNENV. The CDR3 sequence is CASSQSQGGEQFF. DNA for the CDR3: TGTGCCAGCAGCCAATCTCAGGGAGGTGAGCAGTTCTTC.

This chain uses TRBV5-1 with TRBJ1-3, with no clear D. V was cut by 4 bases and J by 3 bases, with 11 bases left in between. Germline assignment: CDR1 SGHRS and CDR2 YFSETQ. This CDR3 is built from 14 residues. This chain's CDR3 is CASSPGGDGNTIYF. The DNA of the CDR3 is TGCGCCAGCAGCCCCGGCGGAGATGGAAACACCATATATTTT.

The chain couples TRBV2 to TRBJ1-2, with 9 bases aligning to TRBD1. CDR1 is SNHLY, CDR2 FYNNEI, per germline. After removal of 7 bases from V and 4 bases from J, the junction contained 7 bases not matched to a gene. The CDR3 consists of 14 residues. The CDR3: CASTQTGGSYGYTF. The CDR3 region has the DNA TGTGCCAGCACCCAGACAGGGGGAAGCTATGGCTACACCTTC.

The chain carries TRBV18 and TRBJ1-2; D unclear. Trimming shortened V by 0 bases and J by 2 bases, and 10 bases separated the two germline ends. The CDR3 consists of 15 residues. Germline CDR1 is KGHSH and CDR2 is LQKENI. CDR3 sequence reads: CASSPPENRNYGYTF. The CDR3 DNA reads TGTGCCAGCTCACCACCCGAGAACAGAAACTATGGCTACACCTTC. Filled out from reference TRBV18 and TRBJ1-2, the complete variable domain reads NAGVMQNPRHLVRRRGQEARLRCSPMKGHSHVYWYRQLPEEGLKFMVYLQKENIIDESGMPKERFSAEFPKEGPSILRIQQVVRGDSAAYFCASSPPENRNYGYTFGSGTRLTVV.

The chain has TRBV7-9 and TRBJ2-3; D is uncertain. Trimming shortened V by 4 bases and J by 2 bases, and 10 bases separated the two germline ends. The germline V gene has CDR1 SEHNR and CDR2 FQNEAQ (reference sequence). CDR3 length: 14 amino acids. This CDR3 is CASSYATTTDTQYF. The CDR3 DNA is TGTGCCAGCAGCTATGCCACTACCACAGATACGCAGTATTTT. The entire variable domain, with the rest obtained from reference TRBV7-9 and TRBJ2-3, is as follows: DTGVSQNPRHKITKRGQNVTFRCDPISEHNRLYWYRQTLGQGPEFLTYFQNEAQLEKSRLLSDRFSAERPKGSFSTLEIQRTEQGDSAMYLCASSYATTTDTQYFGPGTRLTVL.

The rearrangement joins TRBV9 to TRBJ2-2; D remains ambiguous. The V end lost 0 bases, the J end lost 4 bases, and 7 bases lay between the germline ends. The germline CDR1 and CDR2 sequences are SGDLS and YYNGEE. The length of the CDR3 is 14 residues. CDR3 loop: CASSVATVTGELFF. CDR3 DNA: TGTGCCAGCAGCGTAGCTACCGTCACCGGGGAGCTGTTTTTT.

V gene TRBV29-1 combines with J gene TRBJ1-2, with no clear D. Germline CDR1 reads SQVTM; CDR2 reads ANQGSEA. V was clipped by 6 bases and J by 8 bases, with 22 bases between them. This CDR3 spans 14 amino acids. As DNA, the CDR3 is TGCAGCGTCTCGTCGGGATTGTCCTGGCACGGCTACACCTTC. Protein sequence: CSVSSGLSWHGYTF.